This T cell receptor beta chain was profiled in a study of blood T cell repertoires in COVID-19. This table comes from immunoSEQ multiplex PCR, and its TCRdb copy is limited to in-frame clones, with some not included. Counted here are under 400,000 clones, approximately 87% occurring once; the ten biggest clones make up roughly 2.8%. This clone was detected a few times. Trimming removed 5 bases from V and 1 base from J; junction bases left unmatched: 8. Germline assignment: CDR1 SEHNR and CDR2 FQNEAQ (reference sequence). This CDR3 spans 15 amino acids. This sequence was found in a young woman with COVID-19, enrolled during active disease. This sequence joins TRBV7-9 and TRBJ2-7; TRBD2 matches at 7 bases. Input material: peripheral blood. CDR3 residues: CASSPGLGGSYEQYF. The DNA for the CDR3 is TGTGCCAGCAGCCCCGGGTTGGGGGGGTCCTACGAGCAGTACTTC.